Presented here are 24 T cell receptor beta chains from one specimen sequenced in a study of T cells after yellow fever vaccination. One entry per CDR3 protein, called by TCRdb with MiXCR from the 5' RACE reads. The repertoire includes under 600,000 distinct CDR3 sequences, about 14% of them detected once, and more than 12% sits in the top ten. This specimen consisted of PBMCs, obtained on the day of the yellow fever booster vaccination. These receptors all come from a man aged 25-40 years who received the YFV17D yellow fever vaccine.

This clonotype came up a few times. DNA of the CDR3: TGTGCCACCAGTGATTCGAGCGGGAGTTGGTACAATGAGCAGTTCTTC. Its protein product is CATSDSSGSWYNEQFF. The chain is built from TRBV24-1 and TRBJ2-1; 8 nucleotides agree with TRBD2. The V segment lost 2 bases and the J segment 4 bases; nucleotides outside the gene matches: 6. The germline V gene has CDR1 KGHDR and CDR2 SFDVKD. This CDR3 contains 16 residues.

This clonotype was seen at least ten times. This chain links TRBV5-1 with TRBJ2-4, with unresolved D. Trimming left V 4 bases short and J 0 bases short, with 14 bases between. The CDR3 extends over 16 amino acids. Germline values: CDR1 SGHRS, CDR2 YFSETQ. The CDR3 DNA is TGCGCCAGCAGCCCCCAAGTTGGGGTAGCCAAAAACATTCAGTACTTC. Translating it yields CASSPQVGVAKNIQYF.

CDR3 in amino acids: CSAPNPRVQETQYF. The CDR3, as DNA: TGCAGTGCCCCAAATCCTCGGGTGCAAGAGACCCAGTACTTC. This chain joins TRBV20-1 and TRBJ2-5; D ambiguous. The CDR3 is 14 amino acids. Germline CDR1 DFQATT, CDR2 SNEGSKA (reference sequence). V lost 6 bases, J lost 2 bases, and 16 bases lay in between.

The rearrangement uses TRBV13 and TRBJ2-7; tentatively, D is TRBD1 (5 bases). This CDR3 region has 13 residues. From germline, CDR1 is PRHDT and CDR2 FYEKMQ (reference sequence). V lost 3 bases to trimming and J lost 3 bases, with 9 bases between them. Written as DNA, the CDR3 is TGTGCCAGCAGCTTCCCTGACAGCTACGAGCAGTACTTC. It specifies CASSFPDSYEQYF.

This clonotype was counted between two and nine times. The gene calls are TRBV20-1 and TRBJ2-1, with D possibly matching TRBD2 (5 bases). The germline CDR1 and CDR2 sequences are DFQATT and SNEGSKA (reference sequence). This CDR3 has 14 amino acids. V was pared by 6 bases and J by 1 base, with 13 bases between. The CDR3 sequence: CSAVGRESYNEQFF. CDR3 bases: TGCAGTGCAGTGGGGAGAGAATCCTACAATGAGCAGTTCTTC.

The chain is built from TRBV20-1 and TRBJ2-2, with D unresolved. The CDR3 extends over 13 amino acids. From germline, CDR1 is DFQATT and CDR2 SNEGSKA (reference sequence). V lost 7 bases to trimming and J lost 3 bases, with 12 bases between them. The CDR3 loop reads CSGSPRHTGELFF. The CDR3 DNA follows: TGCAGTGGGTCACCTAGGCACACCGGGGAGCTGTTTTTT.

This clonotype was counted between two and nine times. In DNA form, the CDR3 reads TGTGCCAGCTCAGCGAGGGGCAGGGTTGCCTCCTACGAGCAGTACTTC. Translated: CASSARGRVASYEQYF. The chain joins TRBV18 to TRBJ2-7, with D possibly called TRBD1 or TRBD2 (5 bases each). Trimming left V 5 bases short and J 0 bases short, with 17 bases between. CDR1 is KGHSH, CDR2 LQKENI, per germline. The CDR3 covers 16 residues.

The V and J genes are TRBV3-1 and TRBJ2-3, with TRBD2 matching over 9 bases. The V and J ends lost 0 bases and 2 bases, in that order; junction bases with no gene match: 9. The CDR3 covers 18 residues. Germline V gene lookup returns CDR1 LGHDT and CDR2 YNNKEL (reference sequence). The CDR3 loop reads CASSQDLASGTYTDTQYF. The CDR3 bases are TGTGCCAGCAGCCAAGATTTGGCTAGCGGGACCTACACAGATACGCAGTATTTT.

V gene TRBV5-4 combines with J gene TRBJ2-1; 11 bases fit TRBD2. Trimming took 4 bases from V and 4 from J; bases not matched to a gene: 7. The CDR3 length is 16 residues. The V gene's germline CDR1 is SGHNT and CDR2 YYREEE (reference sequence). Written as DNA, the CDR3 is TGTGCCAGCAGCCCCACGCTAGCGGGAGGATACAATGAGCAGTTCTTC. This encodes CASSPTLAGGYNEQFF.

This rearrangement joins TRBV15 to TRBJ2-7; D is undetermined. The CDR3 extends over 13 amino acids. Trimming removed 5 bases at V and 5 bases at J, with 13 bases between. The germline V gene encodes CDR1 LNHNV and CDR2 YYDKDF (reference sequence). For the CDR3, the DNA is TGTGCCACCAGCCGCCGATCACGGGACGAGCAGTACTTC. It translates to CATSRRSRDEQYF.

This clonotype was counted a few times. The J gene is TRBJ2-3, the V gene TRBV27; TRBD2 matches at 7 bases. V dropped 2 bases and J dropped 3; count of bases not matched to a gene: 5. The length of the CDR3 is 15 residues. Germline V gene sequence: CDR1 MNHEY, CDR2 SMNVEV (reference sequence). This CDR3 reads CASSLGKAGTDTQYF. CDR3 nucleotides: TGTGCCAGCAGTTTAGGAAAAGCGGGGACAGATACGCAGTATTTT.

Note on this clonotype: The junction differs from germline at one of its ends, possibly a read error. The chain has TRBV7-2 and TRBJ2-5, with 14 bases fitting TRBD2. CDR3 length equals 16 residues. Germline V CDR1 and CDR2: SGHTA, FQGNSA. The CDR3: CASSLAGTSGRETQYF. The CDR3 nucleotides read TGTGCCAGCAGTTTAGCCGGGACTAGCGGGAGAGAGACCCAGTACTTC. The full variable domain, with the rest looked up from reference TRBV7-2 and TRBJ2-5, is GAGVSQSPSNKVTEKGKDVELRCDPISGHTALYWYRQSLGQGLEFLIYFQGNSAPDKSGLPSDRFSAERTGGSVSTLTIQRTQQEDSAVYLCASSLAGTSGRETQYFGPGTRLLVL.

There are a few counts of this clonotype. V usage is TRBV21-1 and J usage is TRBJ2-3; TRBD1, the D gene given by the table, was not confirmed from the DNA. TRBV21-1 is annotated as a pseudogene. The CDR3 runs 22 residues. Written as DNA, the CDR3 is TGTGCCAGCAGCAATTCAAGGTCCGGGGAGAAGGGGACTGACGGAGGGGCAGATACGCAGTATTTT. Its protein is CASSNSRSGEKGTDGGADTQYF.

This clonotype was counted a few times. V usage is TRBV5-1 and J usage is TRBJ2-7; the D call may be TRBD1 or TRBD2 (5 bases each). The CDR3 contains 17 residues. CDR1 and CDR2 from the germline V gene are SGHRS and YFSETQ. V was pared by 2 bases and J by 4 bases, with 22 bases between. Here the CDR3 DNA reads TGCGCCAGCAGCTTACTCTCCGGGGCGAGGGGAGTGTACGAGCAGTACTTC. Amino acid sequence: CASSLLSGARGVYEQYF. Full variable domain (rest looked up from reference TRBV5-1 and TRBJ2-7): KAGVTQTPRYLIKTRGQQVTLSCSPISGHRSVSWYQQTPGQGLQFLFEYFSETQRNKGNFPGRFSGRQFSNSRSEMNVSTLELGDSALYLCASSLLSGARGVYEQYFGPGTRLTVT.

This clonotype was counted only a few times. This chain connects TRBV18 to TRBJ1-6; D unclear. Trimming took off 2 bases at V and 9 bases at J, with 11 bases between the two ends. The CDR3 is 14 amino acids. Germline V lookup: CDR1 KGHSH, CDR2 LQKENI. CDR3 DNA: TGTGCCAGCTCACCATTGGGAGAGGGTTCACCCCTCCACTTT. It codes for CASSPLGEGSPLHF.

This clonotype turned up a few times. The chain's CDR3 is CASSSIDEQFF. The CDR3 nucleotides read TGCGCCAGCAGCTCTATTGATGAGCAGTTCTTC. This chain connects TRBV5-1 to TRBJ2-1, with D hard to call. Between the trimmed V and J ends, which lost 3 bases and 8 bases, there was a span of 6 bases. CDR1 SGHRS and CDR2 YFSETQ come from the germline V gene. The CDR3 extends over 11 amino acids.

This sequence joins TRBV29-1 and TRBJ2-1, with no clear D. This CDR3 is 11 amino acids long. V shed 5 bases and J shed 6 bases, with 8 bases lying between them. The germline CDR1 and CDR2 sequences are SQVTM and ANQGSEA. In DNA form, the CDR3 reads TGCAGCGTTATGATCCTCAATGAGCAGTTCTTC. This codes for CSVMILNEQFF.

V is TRBV20-1 and J is TRBJ2-3; 12 bases are a match to TRBD2. The ends lost 6 bases at V and 3 bases at J; junction bases unmatched: 7. The CDR3 has 15 residues. In germline, CDR1 is DFQATT, CDR2 SNEGSKA (reference sequence). CDR3 residues: CSALTSGRGTDTQYF. The DNA for the CDR3 is TGCAGTGCATTGACTAGCGGGAGAGGTACAGATACGCAGTATTTT.

This clonotype came up a few times. J is TRBJ2-1 and V is TRBV18; weak D call: TRBD2 (6 bases). Germline CDR1 is KGHSH and CDR2 is LQKENI. With 6 bases removed from V and 5 bases from J, the gap between germline ends came to 14 bases. This CDR3 has 14 amino acids. The CDR3 DNA reads TGTGCCAGCTCCGTCGCGGGACTTAACAATGAGCAGTTCTTC. Translating gives CASSVAGLNNEQFF. The whole variable domain, remainder taken from reference TRBV18 and TRBJ2-1, is NAGVMQNPRHLVRRRGQEARLRCSPMKGHSHVYWYRQLPEEGLKFMVYLQKENIIDESGMPKERFSAEFPKEGPSILRIQQVVRGDSAAYFCASSVAGLNNEQFFGPGTRLTVL.

This clonotype has a handful of counts. The chain links TRBV4-3 to TRBJ2-7; no firm D call. The CDR3 is made up of 13 amino acids. V lost 0 bases and J lost 5, with 8 bases in between. Per the germline V gene, CDR1 is LGHNA and CDR2 is YSLEER. CDR3 loop: CASSQDQLNEQYF. For the CDR3, the DNA is TGCGCCAGCAGCCAAGATCAATTGAACGAGCAGTACTTC.

V is TRBV12-3 or TRBV12-4 and J is TRBJ1-5; D is uncertain. V dropped 5 bases and J dropped 2 bases, with 13 bases sitting between them. The CDR3 length is 15 residues. CDR3: CASSPALVGNQPQHF. CDR3 bases: TGTGCCAGCAGTCCCGCTCTTGTCGGCAATCAGCCCCAGCATTTT.

This clonotype was detected ten times or more. The gene calls are TRBV29-1 and TRBJ2-7; TRBD2 aligns across 12 bases. The junction had 13 bases not matched to a gene; V was cut back by 7 bases and J by 6 bases. Germline loops: CDR1 SQVTM, CDR2 ANQGSEA. This CDR3 is 15 amino acids long. In DNA, the CDR3 is TGCAGCGCTTACGGGGCTAGCGGGAGGGAGGCCGAGCAGTACTTC. It yields the protein CSAYGASGREAEQYF.

This clonotype was counted a few times. V usage is TRBV6-2 or TRBV6-3 and J usage is TRBJ2-7, with 8 nucleotides matching TRBD2. J was trimmed by 5 bases and V by 8 bases; bases with no gene match: 11. CDR1 MNHEY and CDR2 SVGEGT come from the germline V gene. This CDR3 spans 14 amino acids. In nucleotides, the CDR3 is TGTGCCAGCCTCAATGGAGCGGGAGTCCACGAGCAGTACTTC. This sequence encodes CASLNGAGVHEQYF.

This chain uses TRBV12-3 or TRBV12-4 with TRBJ2-1, with TRBD2 matching over 10 bases. Trimming at V came to 6 bases and at J to 9 bases, leaving 8 bases not matched to a gene. The CDR3 loop spans 14 amino acids. The CDR3 reads CASSPASGSFEQFF. The CDR3 coding sequence is TGTGCCAGCAGCCCCGCTAGCGGGAGCTTTGAGCAGTTCTTC.